The next 12 T cell receptor beta chains were all read from a single sample in a study of T-cell reconstitution after alpha-beta-depleted transplantation in children. The authors prepared the TCRbeta library with unique molecular identifiers. TCRdb re-analysed the PCR reads in MiXCR, keeping a single row per CDR3 protein. The sample lists around 300,000 distinct CDR3 sequences; 10% were seen once. Sequencing was performed on PBMCs, taken before TCRalphabeta/CD19-depleted stem cell transplant. These receptors originate from a boy less than two years old with acute myeloid leukemia, due to receive a stem cell transplant.

Many counts were recorded for this clonotype. The rearrangement joins TRBV20-1 to TRBJ1-1; a weak D match, TRBD1 (5 bases). In germline, CDR1 is DFQATT, CDR2 SNEGSKA (reference sequence). The V gene lost 0 bases and the J gene lost 4 bases, with 15 bases spanning the gap. This CDR3 region has 15 residues. The CDR3 protein is CSARDPQGGGTEAFF. The CDR3 DNA reads as TGCAGTGCTAGAGATCCTCAGGGTGGGGGCACTGAAGCTTTCTTT.

This clonotype appeared many times. The chain is built from TRBV29-1 and TRBJ2-7, with 8 positions matching TRBD1. The trim removed 1 base at V and 7 bases at J, leaving 6 bases unmatched. CDR3 length equals 13 residues. CDR1 is SQVTM, CDR2 ANQGSEA, per germline. The CDR3, as DNA: TGCAGCGTTGAAGGACAGGGGCGCGGGGAGCAGTACTTC. It encodes CSVEGQGRGEQYF.

This clonotype was counted ten times or more. The chain links TRBV29-1 to TRBJ1-2; possibly TRBD1 for D (5 bases). The V end was cut by 4 bases, the J end by 6 bases, with 9 bases between. The CDR3 loop spans 11 amino acids. Germline lookup yields CDR1 SQVTM and CDR2 ANQGSEA. CDR3 loop: CSVAGSHGYTF. In DNA form, the CDR3 reads TGCAGCGTTGCAGGGTCCCATGGCTACACCTTC.

This clonotype was seen ten or more times. The rearrangement joins TRBV3-1 to TRBJ2-7; D possibly corresponds to TRBD2 (5 bases). The CDR3 consists of 13 residues. Germline V gene data show CDR1 as LGHDT and CDR2 as YNNKEL (reference sequence). V was cut by 2 bases and J by 5 bases, with 10 bases left in between. The CDR3 nucleotides are TGTGCCAGCAGCCAAAGAGGGTCCAACGAGCAGTACTTC. Its protein is CASSQRGSNEQYF.

Only a few counts were recorded for this clonotype. This chain links TRBV20-1 with TRBJ2-2, with D maybe TRBD1 (6 bases). The germline V and J ends were trimmed by 0 bases and 1 base, with 12 bases remaining between them. The CDR3 is made up of 16 amino acids. Looked up from germline, CDR1 is DFQATT and CDR2 is SNEGSKA (reference sequence). The CDR3 sequence: CSARDSQGGNTGELFF. CDR3 sequence (DNA): TGCAGTGCTAGAGACAGCCAAGGGGGGAACACCGGGGAGCTGTTTTTT.

This clonotype was detected many times. This rearrangement joins TRBV5-1 to TRBJ2-2; 12 positions agree with TRBD2. The CDR3 consists of 17 residues. Germline V gives CDR1 SGHRS, CDR2 YFSETQ. Unmatched junction bases numbered 8, after V lost 4 bases and J lost 4 bases. The CDR3 reads CASSPTLAGGPTGELFF. As DNA, the CDR3 is TGCGCCAGCAGCCCGACCCTAGCGGGGGGGCCCACCGGGGAGCTGTTTTTT. Full variable domain (remainder filled in from reference TRBV5-1 and TRBJ2-2): KAGVTQTPRYLIKTRGQQVTLSCSPISGHRSVSWYQQTPGQGLQFLFEYFSETQRNKGNFPGRFSGRQFSNSRSEMNVSTLELGDSALYLCASSPTLAGGPTGELFFGEGSRLTVL.

This clonotype came up many times. This chain connects TRBV28 to TRBJ1-6, with no clear D. The V gene lost 8 bases and the J gene lost 0 bases, with 8 bases spanning the gap. CDR3 length: 14 amino acids. Per germline, CDR1 MDHEN and CDR2 SYDVKM. The CDR3 spells CASVVDSYNSPLHF. The CDR3 nucleotides read TGTGCCAGCGTTGTCGACTCCTATAATTCACCCCTCCACTTT.

The sample holds many counts of this clonotype. The chain links TRBV28 to TRBJ2-3; TRBD1 matches at 7 bases. J was trimmed by 2 bases and V by 10 bases; bases with no gene match: 9. The CDR3 loop spans 14 amino acids. CDR1 and CDR2 (germline): MDHEN, SYDVKM. The CDR3 is CAILSTGDTDTQYF. The CDR3 DNA reads as TGTGCCATTCTCTCCACAGGGGACACAGATACGCAGTATTTT.

This clonotype was seen repeatedly, ten times or more. The J gene is TRBJ1-2, the V gene TRBV5-6, with a tentative D call TRBD1 (5 bases). The V end lost 1 base, the J end lost 9 bases, and 16 bases lay between the germline ends. Germline V gene lookup returns CDR1 SGHDT and CDR2 YYEEEE. CDR3 length equals 14 residues. The CDR3 DNA follows: TGTGCCAGCAGCTTGTATGGGGCCGGAGGGAGCTACACCTTC. Protein: CASSLYGAGGSYTF.

The gene calls are TRBV28 and TRBJ2-6; a possible D gene is TRBD1 (5 bases). The CDR3 has 16 amino acids. Trimming shortened V by 6 bases and J by 2 bases, and 14 bases separated the two germline ends. The germline V gene has CDR1 MDHEN and CDR2 SYDVKM. CDR3 in DNA: TGTGCCAGCAGCCCTCCTGACAGTCCTGGGGCCAACGTCCTGACTTTC. Its translation: CASSPPDSPGANVLTF.

This clonotype was picked up many times. The rearrangement links TRBV29-1 to TRBJ2-6; the D gene is possibly TRBD1 (5 bases). The ends were cut back, 7 bases at V and 0 bases at J, with 10 bases in the middle. This CDR3 is built from 14 residues. The V gene's germline CDR1 is SQVTM and CDR2 ANQGSEA. The CDR3 DNA reads as TGCAGCGCCCTAGGGGTCTCTGGGGCCAACGTCCTGACTTTC. Its translation: CSALGVSGANVLTF.

This clonotype showed up just a few times. This rearrangement joins TRBV10-3 to TRBJ1-1, with 8 bases that match TRBD1. The length of the CDR3 is 15 residues. Germline V gives CDR1 ENHRY, CDR2 SYGVKD. Germline trimming cut 4 bases from V and 0 bases from J; bases unmatched to any gene: 4. The CDR3: CAISGGQGVNTEAFF. For the CDR3, the DNA is TGTGCCATCAGTGGAGGACAGGGAGTGAACACTGAAGCTTTCTTT.